The clone carrying this T cell receptor beta chain was counted only a few times. This entry is derived from a study of T-cell memory formation after mild COVID-19. TCRdb passed the 5' RACE reads through MiXCR, listing each CDR3 protein once. The sample holds some 450,000 distinct CDR3 sequences, 18% seen once. CDR3 size: 12 residues. V was clipped by 1 base and J by 9 bases, with 7 bases between them. CDR1 and CDR2 (germline): SEHNR, FQNEAQ (reference sequence). The TCR originated in a man aged 18 to 35 who had mild COVID-19 (a few samples of this study predate the infection). Cell type and time point are not known. The sequencing input was PBMCs or a T cell subset sorted from them (not recorded which). The V and J genes are TRBV7-9 and TRBJ2-4; D gene unclear. The CDR3, as DNA: TGTGCCAGCAGCTTAGACGGGCTCATTCAGTACTTC. Amino acid sequence: CASSLDGLIQYF.